The 13 T cell receptor beta chains below come from one sample, sequenced in a study of graft-versus-host responses after intestinal transplantation. Libraries were prepared by immunoSEQ multiplex PCR; TCRdb keeps only in-frame clonotypes and omits some of them. The sample includes under 75,000 clones, 75% to 90% of them seen just once. Grafts had their tissue processed, releasing intraepithelial and lamina propria lymphocytes. Sample: ileum tissue, taken roughly 54 weeks after transplant. Receptors originate from a human patient who received an intestinal transplant, so some T cells may come from the graft donor.

This clone came up once. V usage is TRBV6-5 and J usage is TRBJ1-1, with TRBD1 as a possible D gene (5 bases). The CDR3 is made up of 14 amino acids. From germline, CDR1 is MNHEY and CDR2 SVGAGI. The V end lost 0 bases, the J end lost 5 bases, and 10 bases lay between the germline ends. In nucleotides, the CDR3 is TGTGCCAGCAGTTACTCTCCAGGGAGGACTGAAGCTTTCTTT. It encodes CASSYSPGRTEAFF.

The chain couples TRBV6-5 to TRBJ1-2; 7 positions agree with TRBD1. This CDR3 is 15 amino acids long. The germline CDR1 and CDR2 sequences are MNHEY and SVGAGI. With V trimmed by 2 bases and J by 7 bases, 10 bases remained unmatched. This chain's CDR3 is CASSYGPGGFSGYTF. CDR3 in DNA: TGTGCCAGCAGTTACGGCCCAGGGGGGTTCAGTGGCTACACCTTC.

This clone was observed a handful of times. The V and J genes are TRBV5-4 and TRBJ1-2, with a possible D match to TRBD1 (5 bases). This CDR3 comprises 14 residues. Germline-derived CDR1 and CDR2 are SGHNT and YYREEE (reference sequence). The ends were cut back, 0 bases at V and 7 bases at J, with 13 bases in the middle. The CDR3 here is CASSLGQPLSGYTF. In DNA, the CDR3 is TGTGCCAGCAGCTTGGGACAGCCCCTCTCTGGCTACACCTTC.

This clone was detected once. This chain uses TRBV13 with TRBJ1-1; 8 bases map to TRBD1. Trimming at V came to 0 bases and at J to 7 bases, leaving 16 bases not matched to a gene. Germline values: CDR1 PRHDT, CDR2 FYEKMQ (reference sequence). The CDR3 contains 18 residues. CDR3 sequence (DNA): TGTGCCAGCAGCTTAGGAGTTGGGCAGGGGGCAGGGATAAGTGAAGCTTTCTTT. This gives the protein CASSLGVGQGAGISEAFF.

The genes are TRBV28 and TRBJ2-7; D gene ambiguous. Trimming removed 8 bases at V and 2 bases at J, with 10 bases between. CDR1 and CDR2 from the germline V gene are MDHEN and SYDVKM. CDR3 size: 12 residues. CDR3 sequence: CASQGSPYEQYF. As DNA, the CDR3 is TGTGCCAGCCAAGGGTCCCCCTACGAGCAGTACTTC.

The genes are TRBV4-1 and TRBJ2-1; D remains ambiguous. This CDR3 contains 16 residues. Germline CDR1 MGHRA, CDR2 YSYEKL. The V and J ends lost 0 bases and 7 bases respectively, with 16 bases between them. This CDR3 is CASSQDFLVQVNEQFF. CDR3 DNA sequence: TGCGCCAGCAGCCAAGATTTCTTAGTCCAGGTAAATGAGCAGTTCTTC.

The rearrangement joins TRBV11-2 to TRBJ1-3, with 7 bases identical to TRBD1. The trim removed 6 bases at V and 0 bases at J, leaving 8 bases unmatched. The CDR3 covers 16 residues. The germline gives CDR1 SGHAT, CDR2 FQNNGV. CDR3 in amino acids: CASSLNRGLSGNTIYF. DNA of the CDR3: TGTGCCAGCAGTCTTAACAGGGGCCTCTCTGGAAACACCATATATTTT. The complete variable domain, with remaining parts taken from reference TRBV11-2 and TRBJ1-3, reads EAGVAQSPRYKIIEKRQSVAFWCNPISGHATLYWYQQILGQGPKLLIQFQNNGVVDDSQLPKDRFSAERLKGVDSTLKIQPAKLEDSAVYLCASSLNRGLSGNTIYFGEGSWLTVV.

The chain links TRBV23-1 to TRBJ2-2; a possible D gene is TRBD1 (5 bases). TRBV23-1 is reported as an ORF; its role is uncertain. CDR3 length: 23 residues. V lost 1 base to trimming and J lost 1 base, with 31 bases between them. CDR3 residues: CASSQCADRKPNPSPQNTGELFF. DNA of the CDR3: TGCGCCAGCAGTCAATGTGCAGACAGAAAACCAAACCCCTCCCCGCAGAACACCGGGGAGCTGTTTTTT.

The chain carries TRBV11-2 and TRBJ1-1, with D possibly matching TRBD1 (5 bases). The V end lost 0 bases, the J end lost 3 bases, and 5 bases lay between the germline ends. This CDR3 contains 13 residues. CDR1 and CDR2 (germline): SGHAT, FQNNGV. The CDR3: CASSLEGDTEAFF. The CDR3 DNA is TGTGCCAGCAGCTTAGAAGGGGACACTGAAGCTTTCTTT.

This clone was found a few times. This sequence joins TRBV7-9 and TRBJ1-2; D is unresolved. Germline CDR1 and CDR2: SEHNR and FQNEAQ (reference sequence). This CDR3 spans 14 amino acids. The germline V and J ends were trimmed by 5 bases and 6 bases, with 16 bases remaining between them. The CDR3 protein is CASSPSSGYDGYTF. CDR3 in DNA: TGTGCCAGCAGCCCTTCGTCGGGCTATGATGGCTACACCTTC.

Worth noting for this clone: Other DNA sequences of this sample code for an identical CDR3. This sequence joins TRBV14 and TRBJ2-7, with TRBD1 as a possible D gene (5 bases). The CDR3 totals 16 residues. CDR1 is SGHDN, CDR2 FVKESK, per germline. V lost 5 bases to trimming and J lost 2 bases, with 19 bases between them. CDR3 nucleotide sequence: TGTGCCAGCAGCTTAAGAGCCGGACACCATACCTACGAGCAGTACTTC. It specifies CASSLRAGHHTYEQYF.

The J gene is TRBJ2-5, the V gene TRBV10-2; 8 bases fit TRBD1. This CDR3 has 16 amino acids. Looked up from germline, CDR1 is WSHSY and CDR2 is SAAADI. With V trimmed by 7 bases and J by 2 bases, 12 bases remained unmatched. CDR3 sequence (DNA): TGCGCCAGCAAACCGGGACAGGCCTCGCCTCAAGAGACCCAGTACTTC. It encodes CASKPGQASPQETQYF.

The chain joins TRBV4-1 to TRBJ2-1; D gene ambiguous. Germline CDR1 and CDR2: MGHRA and YSYEKL. V was clipped by 0 bases and J by 6 bases, with 12 bases between them. This CDR3 contains 15 residues. This chain's CDR3 is CASSQESRSSNEQFF. The CDR3 DNA follows: TGCGCCAGCAGCCAAGAAAGTCGGAGTTCCAATGAGCAGTTCTTC.